This T cell receptor gamma chain was profiled in a study of γδ T cells in repeated Plasmodium falciparum infection. This clone was counted only a few times. This DNA's translation and the protein TCRdb lists, from a much larger clone, do not match at residue 6, likely due to a read error; the protein shown is translated from the DNA. Other DNA variants within this sample encode the same CDR3. Trimming at V came to 3 bases and at J to 6 bases, leaving 11 bases not matched to a gene. This CDR3 has 14 amino acids. Germline values: CDR1 GITISATS, CDR2 ISYDGTV (reference sequence). Flow sorting of PBMC yielded separate Vgamma9/Vdelta2+ and Vdelta2-negative gammadelta T cell populations for bulk repertoire analysis. Sequencing covered both gamma and delta TCR chains per sample. TCRdb reapplied CATT to the multiplex PCR reads. This table holds about 26,000 gamma-chain clones, about 3% found once.

Sequences were obtained from gamma-delta T cells from blood. V usage is TRGV9 and J usage is TRGJ1 or TRGJ2. TCRdb carries no J gene annotation; the J gene was assigned here by matching the DNA with germline. The source of this sequence is a pool of human donors (malaria-infected and uninfected, not separated). The CDR3 DNA sequence: TGTGCCTTGTGGGAGACCCGTACGGTTTATAAGAAACTCTTT. Residues: CALWETRTVYKKLF.